The rows below give T cell receptor beta chains drawn from one sample of a study of T cell responses to AZD1222 COVID-19 vaccine. TCRdb keeps only in-frame clones here, not all; method: immunoSEQ multiplex PCR. This table holds about 140,000 clones, about nine tenths found once. This material consisted of peripheral blood, taken on day 0 of AZD1222 vaccination. These receptors were collected from an adult in good health. Each CDR3 is given with its conserved first and last residue. A D gene is named only where the DNA matches it firmly. Clone size is not always given. Where it is, it says once, few, many or a class for expanded clones.

v_gene: TRBV5-1; j_gene: TRBJ1-1; abundance: .; d_gene: TRBD1; CDR3nt: TGCGCCAGCAGCGTACCAGGGGGAGCCATGAACACTGAAGCTTTCTTT; CDR3aa: CASSVPGGAMNTEAFF
v_gene: TRBV7-9; j_gene: TRBJ2-7; abundance: few; d_gene: .; CDR3nt: TGTGCCAGCAGCTTAGACGGCTCCTACGAGCAGTACTTC; CDR3aa: CASSLDGSYEQYF
v_gene: TRBV5-1; j_gene: TRBJ2-5; abundance: once; d_gene: TRBD2; CDR3nt: TGCGCCAGCAGCCTTAGCGGGTACCAAGAGACCCAGTACTTC; CDR3aa: CASSLSGYQETQYF
v_gene: TRBV14; j_gene: TRBJ2-5; abundance: .; d_gene: .; CDR3nt: TGTGCCAGCAGCCAAAATGCAGGGGTCCAAGAGACCCAGTACTTC; CDR3aa: CASSQNAGVQETQYF
v_gene: TRBV11-2; j_gene: TRBJ2-7; abundance: .; d_gene: .; CDR3nt: TGTGCGACCCTCGCAGGTGTTGAACAGTACTTC; CDR3aa: CATLAGVEQYF
v_gene: TRBV7-7; j_gene: TRBJ2-5; abundance: .; d_gene: TRBD1; CDR3nt: TGTGCTAGCAGCTTACCAGGGGGAACGGGTGAGACCCAGTACTTC; CDR3aa: CASSLPGGTGETQYF
v_gene: TRBV24-1; j_gene: TRBJ1-2; abundance: .; d_gene: .; CDR3nt: TGTGCCACCAGTGATTCGGGGGGGGGCAAAAGGAATGGCTACACCTTC; CDR3aa: CATSDSGGGKRNGYTF
v_gene: TRBV29-1; j_gene: TRBJ2-7; abundance: .; d_gene: TRBD1; CDR3nt: TGCAGCGTTGAAGATCTCGGTCGGCAGGGGGTTTACGAGCAGTACTTC; CDR3aa: CSVEDLGRQGVYEQYF
v_gene: TRBV5-1; j_gene: TRBJ1-1; abundance: .; d_gene: .; CDR3nt: TGCGCCAGCAGCTTATTTTCGGATGGAACTGAAGCTTTCTTT; CDR3aa: CASSLFSDGTEAFF
v_gene: TRBV7-2; j_gene: TRBJ1-1; abundance: .; d_gene: .; CDR3nt: TGTGCCAGCAGCCCTCGGGGGGGCACGAAGAACACTGAAGCTTTCTTT; CDR3aa: CASSPRGGTKNTEAFF
v_gene: TRBV10-2; j_gene: TRBJ2-2; abundance: .; d_gene: .; CDR3nt: TGCGCCAGCAAGGCCGGGAACACCGGGGAGCTGTTTTTT; CDR3aa: CASKAGNTGELFF
v_gene: TRBV28; j_gene: TRBJ1-1; abundance: .; d_gene: .; CDR3nt: TGTGCCAGCAGTTACCGGAAAGCTTTCTTT; CDR3aa: CASSYRKAFF
v_gene: TRBV6-6; j_gene: TRBJ2-7; abundance: once; d_gene: TRBD2; CDR3nt: TGTGCCAGCAGTCCCGGGACTAGCGGGACCTCGGGTGTTAAAGAGCAGTACTTC; CDR3aa: CASSPGTSGTSGVKEQYF
v_gene: TRBV6-5; j_gene: TRBJ1-1; abundance: .; d_gene: .; CDR3nt: TGTGCCAGCAGTTACCGGGGAGGTGGCACTGAAGCTTTCTTT; CDR3aa: CASSYRGGGTEAFF
v_gene: TRBV27; j_gene: TRBJ2-5; abundance: .; d_gene: .; CDR3nt: TGTGCCAGCAGTTTATACCCGCGAGAGACCCAGTACTTC; CDR3aa: CASSLYPRETQYF
v_gene: TRBV5-4; j_gene: TRBJ2-7; abundance: .; d_gene: .; CDR3nt: TGTGCCAGCAGCATACAGGGAGGTTTCTACGAGCAGTACTTC; CDR3aa: CASSIQGGFYEQYF
v_gene: TRBV28; j_gene: TRBJ1-2; abundance: .; d_gene: TRBD1; CDR3nt: TGTGCCGGGGGACAGGGCCGGGACTATGGCTACACCTTC; CDR3aa: CAGGQGRDYGYTF
v_gene: TRBV5-6; j_gene: TRBJ1-3; abundance: .; d_gene: .; CDR3nt: TGTGCCAGCAGCTCCCTGGGCTCTGGAAACACCATATATTTT; CDR3aa: CASSSLGSGNTIYF
v_gene: TRBV5-6; j_gene: TRBJ2-7; abundance: .; d_gene: .; CDR3nt: TGTGCCAGCCGATCGCGGTATGGGGGTAGCTACGAGCAGTACTTC; CDR3aa: CASRSRYGGSYEQYF
v_gene: TRBV6-2/TRBV6-3; j_gene: TRBJ1-4; abundance: .; d_gene: TRBD1; CDR3nt: TGTGCCAGCAGTTACGGTCGGGACAGGACCTTCCAAAAACTGTTTTTT; CDR3aa: CASSYGRDRTFQKLFF
v_gene: TRBV20-1; j_gene: TRBJ1-2; abundance: .; d_gene: TRBD1; CDR3nt: TGCAGTGCTGGTGGACAGGACGTTGGCTACACCTTC; CDR3aa: CSAGGQDVGYTF
v_gene: TRBV19; j_gene: TRBJ1-4; abundance: .; d_gene: TRBD1; CDR3nt: TGTGCCAGTAGGGAAACGGGACAGGGCGGAAAACTGTTTTTT; CDR3aa: CASRETGQGGKLFF
v_gene: TRBV21-1; j_gene: TRBJ2-5; abundance: few; d_gene: .; CDR3nt: TGTGCCAGCAGCAAAGCAGGCAGGGAAGGTCTCCAAGAGACCCAGTACTTC; CDR3aa: CASSKAGREGLQETQYF
v_gene: TRBV6-5; j_gene: TRBJ2-3; abundance: .; d_gene: TRBD1; CDR3nt: TGTGCCAGCACCCCGGACAGGGGCCGCACAGATACGCAGTATTTT; CDR3aa: CASTPDRGRTDTQYF
v_gene: TRBV28; j_gene: TRBJ1-5; abundance: .; d_gene: .; CDR3nt: TGTGCCAGCAGAGAGGGCAATCAGCCCCAGCATTTT; CDR3aa: CASREGNQPQHF
v_gene: TRBV5-1; j_gene: TRBJ2-7; abundance: .; d_gene: .; CDR3nt: TGCGCCAGCAGCTTGGAAGGACAGTCCTACGAGCAGTACTTC; CDR3aa: CASSLEGQSYEQYF
v_gene: TRBV2; j_gene: TRBJ1-5; abundance: .; d_gene: TRBD1; CDR3nt: TGTGCCAGCAGAGCGGACAGGGGGAGCAATCAGCCCCAGCATTTT; CDR3aa: CASRADRGSNQPQHF
v_gene: TRBV7-2; j_gene: TRBJ1-2; abundance: .; d_gene: .; CDR3nt: TGTGCCAGCAGCCCAGGAGTCCTCCGCTATGGCTACACCTTC; CDR3aa: CASSPGVLRYGYTF
v_gene: TRBV19; j_gene: TRBJ1-2; abundance: .; d_gene: .; CDR3nt: TGTGCCAGTAGTATATTCTACTCTTCCGAGGATGGCTACACCTTC; CDR3aa: CASSIFYSSEDGYTF